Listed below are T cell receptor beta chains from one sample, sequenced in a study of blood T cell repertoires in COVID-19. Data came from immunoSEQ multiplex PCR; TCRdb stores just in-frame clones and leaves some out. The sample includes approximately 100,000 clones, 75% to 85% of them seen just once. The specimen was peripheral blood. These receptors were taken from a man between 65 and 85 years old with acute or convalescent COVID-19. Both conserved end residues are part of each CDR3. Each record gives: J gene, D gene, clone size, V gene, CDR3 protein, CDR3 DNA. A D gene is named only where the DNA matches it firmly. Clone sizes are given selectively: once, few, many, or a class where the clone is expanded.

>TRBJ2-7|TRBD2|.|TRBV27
CASSFRGGSSEQYF
TGTGCCAGCAGTTTTCGGGGGGGCTCGTCCGAGCAGTACTTC
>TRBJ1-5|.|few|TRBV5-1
CASSPWGQDSNQPQHF
TGCGCCAGCAGCCCGTGGGGGCAAGATAGCAATCAGCCCCAGCATTTT
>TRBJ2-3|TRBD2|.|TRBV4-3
CASSRTSEGTDTQYF
TGCGCCAGCAGCCGGACTAGTGAGGGGACAGATACGCAGTATTTT
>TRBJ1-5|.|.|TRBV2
CASSYGGGTGQPQHF
TGTGCCAGCAGCTATGGGGGCGGTACAGGTCAGCCCCAGCATTTT
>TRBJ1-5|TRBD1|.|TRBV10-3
CASKQGNSNQPQHF
TGTGCCTCAAAACAGGGGAATAGCAATCAGCCCCAGCATTTT
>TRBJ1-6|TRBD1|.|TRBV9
CASTASTGQNSPLHF
TGTGCCAGCACCGCCTCGACAGGGCAAAATTCACCCCTCCACTTT
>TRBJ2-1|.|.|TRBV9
CASTTNGRGYNEQFF
TGTGCCAGCACTACTAATGGAAGGGGGTACAATGAGCAGTTCTTC
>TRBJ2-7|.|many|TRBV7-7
CASSPGTEVSYEQYF
TGTGCTAGCAGCCCCGGGACTGAAGTTTCCTACGAGCAGTACTTC
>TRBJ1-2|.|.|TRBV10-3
CATQRGSRDYGYTF
TGTGCCACTCAAAGGGGGTCCCGGGACTATGGCTACACCTTC
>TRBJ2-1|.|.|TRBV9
CASSVGLAAYNEQFF
TGTGCCAGCAGCGTAGGGCTAGCAGCCTACAATGAGCAGTTCTTC
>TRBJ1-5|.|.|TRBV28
CASSWGTRYQPQHF
TGTGCCAGCAGTTGGGGGACACGGTATCAGCCCCAGCATTTT
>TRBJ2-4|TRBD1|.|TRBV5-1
CASSLTPGQVKNIQYF
TGCGCCAGCAGCTTGACCCCTGGACAGGTCAAAAACATTCAGTACTTC
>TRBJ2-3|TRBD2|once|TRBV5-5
CASSLLAGGSADTQYF
TGTGCCAGCAGCTTGTTAGCGGGAGGGAGTGCAGATACGCAGTATTTT
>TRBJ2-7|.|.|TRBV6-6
CASSFDSIYEQYF
TGTGCCAGCAGTTTTGACAGTATCTACGAGCAGTACTTC
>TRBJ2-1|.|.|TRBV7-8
CASRRDAGGVNEQFF
TGTGCCAGCAGACGAGACGCAGGCGGGGTCAATGAGCAGTTCTTC
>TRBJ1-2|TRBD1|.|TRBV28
CASSFSGQARAYGYTF
TGTGCCAGCAGTTTCTCCGGACAGGCCAGGGCCTATGGCTACACCTTC
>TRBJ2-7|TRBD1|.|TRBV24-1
CATRIQGARGEAEQYF
TGTGCCACCAGAATACAGGGGGCAAGGGGAGAAGCCGAGCAGTACTTC
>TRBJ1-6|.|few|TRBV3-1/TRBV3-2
CASSQSATGPDSPLHF
TGTGCCAGCAGCCAAAGCGCGACAGGCCCAGATTCACCCCTCCACTTT
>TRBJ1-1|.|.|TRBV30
CAWSVMRANTEAFF
TGTGCCTGGAGTGTAATGAGAGCTAACACTGAAGCTTTCTTT
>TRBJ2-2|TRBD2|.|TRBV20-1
CSARANGGVFF
TGCAGTGCTAGGGCCAACGGGGGGGTGTTTTTT
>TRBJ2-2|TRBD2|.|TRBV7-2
CASSPRTSGRPGELFF
TGTGCCAGCAGCCCCCGGACTAGCGGGAGGCCCGGGGAGCTGTTTTTT
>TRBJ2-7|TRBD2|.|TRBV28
CASIPGGVSYEQYF
TGTGCCAGCATCCCGGGGGGGGTGTCCTACGAGCAGTACTTC
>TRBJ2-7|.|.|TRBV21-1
CASSKRGAGEQYF
TGTGCCAGCAGCAAGCGGGGTGCGGGCGAGCAGTACTTC
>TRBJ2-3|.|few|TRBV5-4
CASSLGGTVSTDTQYF
TGTGCCAGCAGCTTGGGCGGGACAGTAAGCACAGATACGCAGTATTTT
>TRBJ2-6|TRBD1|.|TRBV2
CASSRQGSNVLTF
TGTGCCAGCAGCCGACAGGGTTCCAACGTCCTGACTTTC
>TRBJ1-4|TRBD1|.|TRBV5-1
CASSLAGAGTGREKLFF
TGCGCCAGCAGCTTGGCCGGAGCCGGGACAGGGCGAGAAAAACTGTTTTTT
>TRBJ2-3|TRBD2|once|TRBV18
CASSPIAGGGSDTQYF
TGTGCCAGCTCACCCATAGCGGGCGGCGGGTCAGATACGCAGTATTTT
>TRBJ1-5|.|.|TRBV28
CASLFKSFGQPQHF
TGTGCCAGCCTTTTTAAGAGCTTCGGTCAGCCCCAGCATTTT
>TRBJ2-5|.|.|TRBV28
CAWGGARAETQYF
TGTGCCTGGGGGGGGGCTAGGGCGGAGACCCAGTACTTC
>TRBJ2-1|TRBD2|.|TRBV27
CASSPYSPAGGYNEQFF
TGTGCCAGCAGCCCCTATAGTCCCGCGGGAGGATACAATGAGCAGTTCTTC
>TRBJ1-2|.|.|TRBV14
CASSHDTGGYGYTF
TGTGCCAGCAGCCACGATACAGGCGGCTATGGCTACACCTTC
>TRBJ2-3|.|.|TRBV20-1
CSAPSVDTQYF
TGCAGTGCCCCTAGCGTTGATACGCAGTATTTT
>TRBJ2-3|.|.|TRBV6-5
CASSLSPGDTDTQYF
TGTGCCAGCAGCCTTTCTCCGGGGGACACAGATACGCAGTATTTT
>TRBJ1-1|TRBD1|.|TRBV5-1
CASSLDRGSTEAFF
TGCGCCAGCAGCTTGGACAGGGGTTCCACTGAAGCTTTCTTT
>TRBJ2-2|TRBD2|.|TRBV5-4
CASSWTSQNTGELFF
TGTGCCAGCAGCTGGACTAGCCAGAACACCGGGGAGCTGTTTTTT
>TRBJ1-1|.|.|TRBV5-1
CASSWGDPLTAEAFF
TGCGCCAGCAGCTGGGGAGATCCTCTTACGGCTGAAGCTTTCTTT
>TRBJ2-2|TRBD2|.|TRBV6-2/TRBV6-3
CASSPLAGGYTGELFF
TGTGCCAGCAGCCCACTAGCGGGAGGGTACACCGGGGAGCTGTTTTTT
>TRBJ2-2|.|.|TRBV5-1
CASSPRAGVPGELFF
TGCGCCAGCAGCCCCCGGGCAGGGGTGCCCGGGGAGCTGTTTTTT
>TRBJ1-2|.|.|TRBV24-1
CATSDLTGYGYTF
TGTGCCACCAGTGATTTGACAGGGTACGGCTACACCTTC
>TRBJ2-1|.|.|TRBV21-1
CASSKAQRRGSYNEQFF
TGTGCCAGCAGCAAAGCGCAAAGGCGGGGCTCCTACAATGAGCAGTTCTTC
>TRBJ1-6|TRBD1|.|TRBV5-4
CAYGGQGAQSHNSPLHF
TGTGCCTATGGGGGACAGGGGGCGCAGAGCCATAATTCACCCCTCCACTTT
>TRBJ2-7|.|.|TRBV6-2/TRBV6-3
CASSASVEQYF
TGTGCCAGCAGCGCTAGTGTCGAGCAGTACTTC
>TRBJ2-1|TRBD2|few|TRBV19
CASSMGGGSSYNEQFF
TGTGCCAGTAGTATGGGTGGCGGGAGCTCCTACAATGAGCAGTTCTTC
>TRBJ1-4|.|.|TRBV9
CASSGGGGGEKLFF
TGTGCCAGCAGCGGAGGGGGGGGCGGCGAAAAACTGTTTTTT
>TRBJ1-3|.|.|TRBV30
CAWRTRYSGNTIYF
TGTGCCTGGAGGACCAGGTACTCTGGAAACACCATATATTTT
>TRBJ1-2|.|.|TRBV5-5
CASSSGASNYGYTF
TGTGCCAGCAGTTCAGGGGCCTCTAACTATGGCTACACCTTC